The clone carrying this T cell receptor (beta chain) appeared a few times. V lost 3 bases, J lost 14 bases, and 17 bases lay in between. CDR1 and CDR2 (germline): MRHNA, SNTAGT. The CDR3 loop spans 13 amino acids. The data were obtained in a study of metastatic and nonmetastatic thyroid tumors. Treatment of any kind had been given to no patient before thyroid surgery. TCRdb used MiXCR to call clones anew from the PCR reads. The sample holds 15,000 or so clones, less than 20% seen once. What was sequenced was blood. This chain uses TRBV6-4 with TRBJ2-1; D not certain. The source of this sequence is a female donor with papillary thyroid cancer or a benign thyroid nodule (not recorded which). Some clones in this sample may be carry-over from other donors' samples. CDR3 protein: CASSESVEGQKFF. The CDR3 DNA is TGTGCCAGCAGTGAGTCGGTAGAAGGGCAGAAGTTCTTC.